This T cell receptor (beta chain) appears in the sequencing data of a study of blood T cell repertoires in COVID-19. The overall study: The United States, Italy and Spain were the sources of the acute and convalescent COVID-19 samples. From T cells, B-cell-depleted T cells, or PBMCs came the material, which was cDNA or gDNA.

Original handling: Reference gene primer amplification gave nucleated cell count estimates. TCRdb's copy holds only in-frame clones and misses some; the assay was immunoSEQ multiplex PCR. Clone size and the V and J calls come from that table; the DNA yielded D and trimming. The data show under 200,000 clones, roughly 77% seen once. The CDR3 runs to 16 residues. V was trimmed by 5 bases and J by 1 base, leaving 17 bases between them. Germline loops: CDR1 MNHEY, CDR2 SMNVEV (reference sequence). Sequencing used peripheral blood. The chain is built from TRBV27 and TRBJ1-1, with D perhaps TRBD1 (5 bases). The clonotype comes from a man in his 70s with active or convalescent COVID-19. CDR3 loop: CASSPGAGLGNTEAFF. The CDR3 nucleotides are TGTGCCAGCAGTCCCGGGGCGGGGCTGGGGAACACTGAAGCTTTCTTT.